A single sample is the source of the 30 T cell receptor beta chains below, sequenced in a study of cytomegalovirus exposure and HLA in healthy donors. Both 60 Vbeta primers and 13 Jbeta primers went into the PCR. Assay: immunoSEQ multiplex PCR; the TCRdb copy retains only in-frame clones and omits some. In the table there are approximately 140,000 clones, about 84% of which are singletons. Sequenced: PBMCs. Receptors were obtained from a woman in her thirties or forties in good health and CMV-seropositive.

The gene calls are TRBV5-1 and TRBJ2-7; 14 bases agree with TRBD2. J was trimmed by 7 bases and V by 3 bases; bases with no gene match: 6. The CDR3 runs to 15 residues. The germline V gene has CDR1 SGHRS and CDR2 YFSETQ. The CDR3 loop is CASSSGLAGELEQYF. As DNA, the CDR3 is TGCGCCAGCAGCTCGGGACTAGCGGGAGAGTTAGAGCAGTACTTC.

The CDR3: CASSQDSTFSNQPQHF. CDR3 coding DNA: TGCGCCAGCAGCCAAGATTCGACTTTCAGCAATCAGCCCCAGCATTTT. The chain employs TRBV4-1 and TRBJ1-5, with unresolved D. The V gene's germline CDR1 is MGHRA and CDR2 YSYEKL. The CDR3 sequence is 16 residues long. V lost 0 bases, J lost 1 base, and 10 bases lay in between.

The V gene is TRBV5-1, the J gene TRBJ1-4, with D possibly TRBD1 on 5 matching bases. The germline V gene has CDR1 SGHRS and CDR2 YFSETQ. The CDR3 has 12 amino acids. Trimming cost V 0 bases and J 12 bases, with 9 bases left between them. Here the CDR3 reads CASSLVPGELFF. DNA of the CDR3: TGCGCCAGCAGCTTGGTGCCGGGGGAACTGTTTTTT.

This rearrangement joins TRBV4-1 to TRBJ2-5, with D perhaps TRBD2 (6 bases). The CDR3 has 20 amino acids. The ends were cut back, 4 bases at V and 4 bases at J, with 31 bases in the middle. Germline V lookup: CDR1 MGHRA, CDR2 YSYEKL. CDR3 sequence reads: CASSLSPPGEFGRVGETQYF. CDR3 DNA: TGCGCCAGCAGCCTCTCCCCTCCGGGGGAGTTCGGGAGAGTGGGAGAGACCCAGTACTTC.

This chain uses TRBV30 with TRBJ1-6; weak D call: TRBD1 (6 bases). Trimming cost V 1 base and J 7 bases, with 26 bases left between them. This CDR3 has 19 residues. Germline loops: CDR1 GTSNPN, CDR2 SVGIG (reference sequence). DNA of the CDR3: TGTGCCTGGAGTGAAGTGCGCGTTGGGGGCGCGGGTCTCAATTCACCCCTCCACTTT. This encodes CAWSEVRVGGAGLNSPLHF.

The chain couples TRBV5-1 to TRBJ1-4, with 8 bases lining up with TRBD1. The CDR3 runs 15 residues. Germline assignment: CDR1 SGHRS and CDR2 YFSETQ. V lost 4 bases and J lost 8; bases outside the gene matches: 10. The CDR3 spells CASSLQGQGGEKLFF. CDR3 DNA sequence: TGCGCCAGCAGCCTACAAGGACAGGGTGGGGAAAAACTGTTTTTT.

The V gene is TRBV2, the J gene TRBJ2-4, with 12 bases fitting TRBD2. The CDR3 sequence is 16 residues long. V was pared by 3 bases and J by 6 bases, with 6 bases of the junction left unmatched. Germline CDR1 reads SNHLY; CDR2 reads FYNNEI. CDR3 in amino acids: CASSDGLAGGVNIQYF. CDR3 in DNA: TGTGCCAGCAGTGACGGGCTAGCGGGAGGGGTAAACATTCAGTACTTC.

The CDR3 DNA sequence: TGTGCCATCGGGGGACAGGGAGGCGGCTACACCTTC. Translation gives CAIGGQGGGYTF. The chain employs TRBV10-3 and TRBJ1-2, with TRBD1 matching over 9 bases. The V gene's germline CDR1 is ENHRY and CDR2 SYGVKD. Germline trimming cut 8 bases from V and 8 bases from J; bases unmatched to any gene: 6. The CDR3 contains 12 residues.

The chain couples TRBV6-5 to TRBJ2-7; 7 bases line up with TRBD1. Trimming took 3 bases from V and 0 from J; bases not matched to a gene: 5. This CDR3 region has 15 residues. Germline CDR1 is MNHEY and CDR2 is SVGAGI. The CDR3 nucleotides read TGTGCCAGCAGTTATTCCCGGGACAGCTCCTACGAGCAGTACTTC. It yields the protein CASSYSRDSSYEQYF.

This clone was found once. This sequence joins TRBV7-9 and TRBJ2-5, with 10 positions matching TRBD2. CDR1 and CDR2 (germline): SEHNR, FQNEAQ (reference sequence). J lost 4 bases, V lost 1 base, and 3 bases had no gene match. The CDR3 has 15 residues. CDR3 bases: TGTGCCAGCAGCTTAGTAGCGGGAGGAGGAGAGACCCAGTACTTC. Translating gives CASSLVAGGGETQYF.

V is TRBV4-1 and J is TRBJ1-2; 7 bases match TRBD1. Germline trimming cut 1 base from V and 0 bases from J; bases unmatched to any gene: 2. The CDR3 has 15 residues. CDR1 and CDR2 (germline): MGHRA, YSYEKL. The CDR3 protein is CASSQGDSANYGYTF. Here the CDR3 DNA reads TGCGCCAGCAGCCAAGGGGACAGCGCTAACTATGGCTACACCTTC.

A single count supports this clone. This chain joins TRBV7-2 and TRBJ1-2; 7 bases are shared with TRBD1. The junction had 3 bases not matched to a gene; V was cut back by 3 bases and J by 2 bases. CDR1 is SGHTA, CDR2 FQGNSA, per germline. The CDR3 covers 14 residues. The CDR3 is CASSFLTGNYGYTF. CDR3 DNA sequence: TGTGCCAGCAGCTTCCTGACAGGGAACTATGGCTACACCTTC.

The chain carries TRBV4-1 and TRBJ1-2; possibly TRBD1 for D (6 bases). CDR3 length: 15 amino acids. Between the trimmed V and J ends, which lost 5 bases and 0 bases, there was a span of 13 bases. The germline V gene has CDR1 MGHRA and CDR2 YSYEKL. The DNA of the CDR3 is TGCGCCAGCAGCACCCACAGGGCCCCTAACTATGGCTACACCTTC. Amino acid sequence: CASSTHRAPNYGYTF.

The table lists this clone with many counts. The chain couples TRBV6-5 to TRBJ2-1; TRBD2 matches 7 bases. Germline V lookup: CDR1 MNHEY, CDR2 SVGAGI. The CDR3 is 15 residues long. Losses at the gene ends were 0 bases for V and 7 bases for J; bases not matched to a gene: 6. The DNA for the CDR3 is TGTGCCAGCAGTTACTCGGCGGGAGACGGTAATGAGCAGTTCTTC. It translates to CASSYSAGDGNEQFF.

CDR3 in DNA: TGTGCCAGCCTCGGGACAGGGCCCCTCTGGGGGCAGTTCTTC. Translating gives CASLGTGPLWGQFF. V and J are TRBV2 and TRBJ2-1; 9 bases agree with TRBD1. Germline loops: CDR1 SNHLY, CDR2 FYNNEI. The CDR3 runs 14 residues. V lost 8 bases to trimming and J lost 12 bases; unmatched junction nucleotides: 14.

V is TRBV11-1 and J is TRBJ2-7; a possible D gene is TRBD1 (6 bases). The CDR3 loop spans 15 amino acids. The germline V gene has CDR1 SGHAT and CDR2 FQDESV (reference sequence). V was shortened by 4 bases and J by 2 bases, with 15 bases between the two germline ends. CDR3: CASSSPSTGTYEQYF. The CDR3 nucleotides read TGTGCCAGCAGCTCTCCTTCGACAGGTACCTACGAGCAGTACTTC.

This chain links TRBV6-6 with TRBJ2-7; TRBD1 aligns across 7 bases. Per germline, CDR1 MNHNY and CDR2 SVGAGI (reference sequence). The V segment lost 1 base and the J segment 1 base; nucleotides outside the gene matches: 4. The length of the CDR3 is 15 residues. DNA of the CDR3: TGTGCCAGCAGTTACTGGGACAGTTTGTCCTACGAGCAGTACTTC. Protein product: CASSYWDSLSYEQYF.

The chain uses TRBV4-1 and TRBJ2-3, with no clear D. Trimming left V 1 base short and J 5 bases short, with 7 bases between. CDR3 size: 13 residues. Germline V gene sequence: CDR1 MGHRA, CDR2 YSYEKL. CDR3 residues: CASSQVGGDTQYF. The CDR3 region has the DNA TGCGCCAGCAGCCAAGTTGGCGGAGATACGCAGTATTTT.

The J gene is TRBJ2-6, the V gene TRBV14; no definite D call. CDR3 length: 17 residues. Germline values: CDR1 SGHDN, CDR2 FVKESK. With 1 base removed from V and 0 bases from J, the gap between germline ends came to 10 bases. CDR3: CASSQGRQSSGANVLTF. In DNA, the CDR3 is TGTGCCAGCAGCCAAGGCCGACAAAGCTCTGGGGCCAACGTCCTGACTTTC.

This clone was seen only once. The chain links TRBV5-5 to TRBJ2-1, with 10 bases that match TRBD1. The CDR3 runs to 16 residues. The germline V gene encodes CDR1 SGHKS and CDR2 YYEKEE (reference sequence). Trimming cost V 0 bases and J 6 bases; bases outside gene matches: 6. The CDR3 DNA is TGTGCCAGCAGCTTGGCCGGGACAGGGGCGGTCAATGAGCAGTTCTTC. This translates into CASSLAGTGAVNEQFF.

The CDR3 coding sequence is TGTGCCAGCAGGACCGAGACAGGGGCCTACGAGCAGTACTTC. This gives the protein CASRTETGAYEQYF. V is TRBV2 and J is TRBJ2-7, with 8 bases that match TRBD1. The V and J ends lost 6 bases and 2 bases, in that order; junction bases with no gene match: 6. CDR1 is SNHLY and CDR2 is FYNNEI in the germline V gene. This CDR3 is 14 amino acids long.

The rearrangement uses TRBV29-1 and TRBJ2-4; the match to TRBD1 covers 11 bases. From germline, CDR1 is SQVTM and CDR2 ANQGSEA. V was pared by 6 bases and J by 2 bases, with 12 bases of the junction left unmatched. The CDR3 is made up of 17 amino acids. CDR3 in amino acids: CSVSLHGTGGTKNIQYF. CDR3 bases: TGCAGCGTCAGCCTTCACGGGACAGGGGGTACCAAAAACATTCAGTACTTC.

The rearrangement joins TRBV6-5 to TRBJ1-3; D gene uncertain. Between the trimmed V and J ends, which lost 4 bases and 2 bases, there was a span of 6 bases. The V gene's germline CDR1 is MNHEY and CDR2 SVGAGI. This CDR3 has 13 residues. CDR3 bases: TGTGCCAGCAGTTCCGTAGCTGGAAACACCATATATTTT. Protein: CASSSVAGNTIYF.

The chain couples TRBV7-9 to TRBJ1-2; D possibly corresponds to TRBD1 (6 bases). The CDR3 contains 15 residues. From germline, CDR1 is SEHNR and CDR2 FQNEAQ (reference sequence). V lost 7 bases and J lost 1, with 16 bases in between. The CDR3, as DNA: TGTGCCAGCACCGTGGACAGACCGATTAACTATGGCTACACCTTC. Translated: CASTVDRPINYGYTF.

The chain uses TRBV27 and TRBJ2-2; D ambiguous. From germline, CDR1 is MNHEY and CDR2 SMNVEV (reference sequence). V was trimmed by 6 bases and J by 4 bases, leaving 12 bases between them. CDR3 length: 14 amino acids. CDR3 loop: CASRPQVVTGELFF. The CDR3 nucleotides are TGTGCCAGCAGACCGCAGGTCGTCACCGGGGAGCTGTTTTTT.

The chain couples TRBV7-2 to TRBJ1-1; D remains unclear. V was shortened by 1 base and J by 4 bases, with 7 bases between the two germline ends. Germline values: CDR1 SGHTA, CDR2 FQGNSA. The CDR3 runs to 13 residues. This chain's CDR3 is CASSLERATEAFF. The CDR3 nucleotides read TGTGCCAGCAGCTTAGAAAGAGCCACTGAAGCTTTCTTT.

This clone was detected once. The chain combines TRBV11-2 with TRBJ2-7; tentative D call: TRBD2 (5 bases). Trimming pared 4 bases from V and 2 bases from J, leaving 9 bases between. The length of the CDR3 is 13 residues. The germline CDR1 and CDR2 sequences are SGHAT and FQNNGV. CDR3 residues: CASSSREPYEQYF. As DNA, the CDR3 is TGTGCCAGCAGCTCGAGGGAGCCCTACGAGCAGTACTTC.

The chain is built from TRBV6-1 and TRBJ2-7; D perhaps matches TRBD1 (5 bases). Germline V CDR1 and CDR2: MNHNS, SASEGT. This CDR3 is built from 14 residues. The V end was cut by 4 bases, the J end by 7 bases, with 17 bases between. CDR3 loop: CASSVQVGLDEQYF. The CDR3, as DNA: TGTGCCAGCAGTGTACAGGTCGGATTGGATGAGCAGTACTTC.

This clone came up a few times. The J gene is TRBJ2-3, the V gene TRBV5-1; 8 nucleotides agree with TRBD1. The germline CDR1 and CDR2 sequences are SGHRS and YFSETQ. The CDR3 extends over 15 amino acids. V was clipped by 0 bases and J by 4 bases; unmatched bases: 4. CDR3 sequence: CASSLVPGGSDTQYF. The CDR3 DNA sequence: TGCGCCAGCAGCTTGGTACCAGGGGGCTCAGATACGCAGTATTTT.

V gene TRBV7-9 combines with J gene TRBJ1-1, with D perhaps matching TRBD1 (6 bases). In germline, CDR1 is SEHNR, CDR2 FQNEAQ (reference sequence). Trimming took 2 bases from V and 6 from J, leaving 13 bases between them. This CDR3 is built from 14 residues. The CDR3 is CASSLKGGRAEAFF. CDR3 in DNA: TGTGCCAGCAGCTTAAAGGGGGGGCGAGCTGAAGCTTTCTTT.